What follows are 10 T cell receptor beta chains derived from one specimen sequenced in a study of vaccination and CD4 T cells after COVID-19. For these receptors, no antigen is known. Sequenced with the Oncomine TCR Beta short-read assay was DNA taken from cultured CD4+ T cells. TCRdb itself ran the PCR reads through MiXCR, one entry per CDR3 protein. The sample includes 16,000 or so distinct CDR3 sequences, about two fifths of them seen just once. The treatment is: approximately 10-day PBMC culture with coronavirus spike peptide pools or control peptides (ViraFEST assay). The source material was CD4+ T cells from blood, cultured in vitro, sampled after SARS-CoV-2 vaccination. All receptors come from a human donor who had recovered from COVID-19.

This chain uses TRBV20-1 with TRBJ2-1; D is uncertain. Germline CDR1 DFQATT, CDR2 SNEGSKA (reference sequence). CDR3 length: 13 residues. In DNA form, the CDR3 reads TGCTCACGCGCGGATTACTCCTACAATGAGCAGTTCTTC. Amino acid sequence: CSRADYSYNEQFF.

This clonotype showed up just a few times. This sequence joins TRBV7-2 and TRBJ1-2; D not resolved. CDR1 and CDR2 from the germline V gene are SGHTA and FQGNSA. V gave up 3 bases and J gave up 4 bases, with 18 bases separating them. The CDR3 sequence is 16 residues long. CDR3 DNA: TGTGCCAGCAGCTTTATCCCTATGACGGAAAGCTATGGCTACACCTTC. Translating gives CASSFIPMTESYGYTF.

This clonotype was recorded a few times. The chain recombines TRBV7-9 with TRBJ2-2, with D perhaps given as TRBD1 or TRBD2 (6 bases each). This CDR3 region has 16 residues. Germline V gives CDR1 SEHNR, CDR2 FQNEAQ (reference sequence). V lost 5 bases and J 3 bases, leaving 16 bases between the germline ends. The CDR3 loop is CASSPPGAEDTGELFF. In nucleotides, the CDR3 is TGTGCCAGCAGCCCCCCGGGGGCCGAGGACACCGGGGAGCTGTTTTTT. The variable domain in full, with the rest retrieved from reference TRBV7-9 and TRBJ2-2, is DTGVSQNPRHKITKRGQNVTFRCDPISEHNRLYWYRQTLGQGPEFLTYFQNEAQLEKSRLLSDRFSAERPKGSFSTLEIQRTEQGDSAMYLCASSPPGAEDTGELFFGEGSRLTVL.

J is TRBJ2-2 and V is TRBV4-1, with TRBD2 as a possible D gene (6 bases). The germline CDR1 and CDR2 sequences are MGHRA and YSYEKL. Trimming removed 1 base from V and 4 bases from J, with 10 bases in between. There are 15 residues in the CDR3. For the CDR3, the DNA is TGCGCCAGCAGCCAAGGGAGGGGAATCACCGGGGAGCTGTTTTTT. Amino acid sequence: CASSQGRGITGELFF.

This clonotype was seen more than once but under ten times. V gene TRBV20-1 combines with J gene TRBJ1-5; TRBD1 is a possible D gene (5 bases). The V end lost 1 base, the J end lost 2 bases, and 12 bases lay between the germline ends. CDR1 is DFQATT and CDR2 is SNEGSKA in the germline V gene (reference sequence). CDR3 size: 15 residues. This CDR3 reads CSARVGAAGNQPQHF. As DNA, the CDR3 is TGCAGTGCTAGAGTCGGGGCCGCAGGCAATCAGCCCCAGCATTTT.

This clonotype was observed a handful of times. The CDR3 reads CASSPFVGDTEAFF. DNA for the CDR3: TGTGCCAGCTCACCATTTGTGGGTGACACTGAAGCTTTCTTT. The chain recombines TRBV18 with TRBJ1-1; D remains ambiguous. The ends were cut back, 2 bases at V and 3 bases at J, with 10 bases in the middle. This CDR3 is 14 amino acids long. CDR1 KGHSH and CDR2 LQKENI come from the germline V gene.

The chain has TRBV20-1 and TRBJ2-7, with 7 bases identical to TRBD1. V was pared by 6 bases and J by 3 bases, with 14 bases of the junction left unmatched. This CDR3 is built from 15 residues. Germline V gene data show CDR1 as DFQATT and CDR2 as SNEGSKA (reference sequence). Written as DNA, the CDR3 is TGCAGTGCCCTCATAGGGAGACAGGGCAACTACGAGCAGTACTTC. Its translation: CSALIGRQGNYEQYF.

This clonotype is termed medium-sized. The CDR3 loop is CSARSGSTDTQYF. The CDR3 DNA is TGCAGTGCTAGATCCGGTAGCACAGATACGCAGTATTTT. This chain joins TRBV20-1 and TRBJ2-3; D is uncertain. The CDR3 spans 13 residues. V was shortened by 2 bases and J by 0 bases, with 6 bases between the two germline ends. From germline, CDR1 is DFQATT and CDR2 SNEGSKA (reference sequence).

V usage is TRBV9 and J usage is TRBJ2-7; 7 nucleotides match TRBD2. Germline-derived CDR1 and CDR2 are SGDLS and YYNGEE. V dropped 4 bases and J dropped 3; count of bases not matched to a gene: 4. The CDR3 is made up of 13 amino acids. CDR3 region: CASSPGGSYEQYF. DNA for the CDR3: TGTGCCAGCAGCCCCGGGGGGAGCTACGAGCAGTACTTC. The full variable domain, its missing parts supplied by reference TRBV9 and TRBJ2-7, is DSGVTQTPKHLITATGQRVTLRCSPRSGDLSVYWYQQSLDQGLQFLIQYYNGEERAKGNILERFSAQQFPDLHSELNLSSLELGDSALYFCASSPGGSYEQYFGPGTRLTVT.

This clonotype turned up a few times. The junction and the germline gene differ at one end; a read error may be behind it. V and J are TRBV10-3 and TRBJ2-1; no firm D call. CDR1 ENHRY and CDR2 SYGVKD come from the germline V gene. This CDR3 is 13 amino acids long. The CDR3 DNA reads TGTGCCATCGGTGAGTCTACCTACAATGAGCAGTTCTTC. It codes for CAIGESTYNEQFF.